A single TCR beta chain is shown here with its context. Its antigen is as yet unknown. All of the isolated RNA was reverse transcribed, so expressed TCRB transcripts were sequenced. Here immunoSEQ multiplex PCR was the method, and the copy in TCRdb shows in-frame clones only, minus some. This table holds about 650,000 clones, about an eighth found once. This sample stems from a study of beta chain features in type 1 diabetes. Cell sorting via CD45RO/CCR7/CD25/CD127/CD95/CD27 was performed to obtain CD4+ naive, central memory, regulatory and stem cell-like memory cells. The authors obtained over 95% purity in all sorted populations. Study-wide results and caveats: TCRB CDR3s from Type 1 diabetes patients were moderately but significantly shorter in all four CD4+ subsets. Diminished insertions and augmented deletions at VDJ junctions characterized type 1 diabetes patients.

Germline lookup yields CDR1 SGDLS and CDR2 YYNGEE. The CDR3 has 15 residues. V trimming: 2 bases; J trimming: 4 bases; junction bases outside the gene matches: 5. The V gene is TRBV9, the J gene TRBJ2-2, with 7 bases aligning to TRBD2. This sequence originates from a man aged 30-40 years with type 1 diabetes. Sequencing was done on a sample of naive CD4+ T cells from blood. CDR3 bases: TGTGCCAGCAGCGTTTCTAGCGGACTCACCGGGGAGCTGTTTTTT. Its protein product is CASSVSSGLTGELFF. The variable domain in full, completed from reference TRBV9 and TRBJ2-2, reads DSGVTQTPKHLITATGQRVTLRCSPRSGDLSVYWYQQSLDQGLQFLIQYYNGEERAKGNILERFSAQQFPDLHSELNLSSLELGDSALYFCASSVSSGLTGELFFGEGSRLTVL.